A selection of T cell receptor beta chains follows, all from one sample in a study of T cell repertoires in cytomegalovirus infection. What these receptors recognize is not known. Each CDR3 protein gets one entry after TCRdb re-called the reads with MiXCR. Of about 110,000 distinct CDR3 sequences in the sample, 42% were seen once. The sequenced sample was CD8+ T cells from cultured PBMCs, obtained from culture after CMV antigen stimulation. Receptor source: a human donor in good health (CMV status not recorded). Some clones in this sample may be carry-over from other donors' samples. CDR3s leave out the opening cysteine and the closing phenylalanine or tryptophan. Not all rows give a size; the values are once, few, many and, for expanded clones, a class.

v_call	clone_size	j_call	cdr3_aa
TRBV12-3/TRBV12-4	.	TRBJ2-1	ASSLDRGLNNEQF
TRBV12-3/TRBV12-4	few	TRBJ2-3	ASSPEAGWGTDTQY
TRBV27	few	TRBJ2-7	ASSDSLGPYEQY
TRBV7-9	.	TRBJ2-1	ASSLVLADLEQF
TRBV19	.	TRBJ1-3	ASSIDPTGGPGNTIY
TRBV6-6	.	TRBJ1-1	ASSSLGGGNTEAF
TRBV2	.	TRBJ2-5	ASSDSELETQY
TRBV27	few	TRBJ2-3	ASSPGRAYTDTQY
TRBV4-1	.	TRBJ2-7	ASSQVADYEQY
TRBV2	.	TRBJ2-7	ASRREGTSYEQY
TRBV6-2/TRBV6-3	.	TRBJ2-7	ASSPSTYEQY
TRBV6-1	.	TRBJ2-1	ASHGGRGYNEQF
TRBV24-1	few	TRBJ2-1	ATSDGAYNEQF
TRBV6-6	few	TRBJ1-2	ASSPTSQGARYGYT
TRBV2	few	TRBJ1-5	ASSERQNSNQPQH
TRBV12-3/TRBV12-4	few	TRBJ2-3	ASSPYQGITDTQY
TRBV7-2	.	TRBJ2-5	AIWEEAETQY
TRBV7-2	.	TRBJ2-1	ASSHIPNEQF
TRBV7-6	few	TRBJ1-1	ASSPAGSVGTEAF
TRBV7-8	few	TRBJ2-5	ASSLLLAGETQY
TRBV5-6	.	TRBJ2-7	ASSSGHPNEQY
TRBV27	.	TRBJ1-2	ASSTRTDYGYT